The clone carrying this TCR beta chain was counted between two and nine times. Germline CDR1 DFQATT, CDR2 SNEGSKA (reference sequence). The V gene lost 4 bases and the J gene lost 4 bases, with 23 bases spanning the gap. CDR3 length: 17 residues. This sample is part of a study of T cell repertoires in cytomegalovirus infection. One entry per CDR3 protein, called by TCRdb with MiXCR from the reads. The data contain roughly 150,000 distinct CDR3 sequences, around a quarter of them singletons. The rearrangement uses TRBV20-1 and TRBJ1-5; a weak D match, TRBD1 (5 bases). This sequence originates from a human donor in good health (CMV status not recorded). Some clones in this sample may be carry-over from other donors' samples. Sequenced: PBMCs. The CDR3 loop is CSAIDSGNPVGNQPQHF. DNA of the CDR3: TGCAGTGCTATAGACAGCGGGAATCCTGTGGGGAATCAGCCCCAGCATTTT.